This T cell receptor (beta chain) emerged from a study of CD8+ T cells in alopecia areata. Study background: Percent affected scalp area, the SALT score, rated treated patients' severity.

The V segment lost 7 bases and the J segment 5 bases; nucleotides outside the gene matches: 5. CDR1 is MNHEY and CDR2 is SMNVEV in the germline V gene (reference sequence). The CDR3 has 13 amino acids. It was cDNA, reverse transcribed from extracted RNA, that served as the sequencing template. Sequencing was performed with immunoSEQ multiplex PCR; in TCRdb, only in-frame clones are kept and a portion is missing. This table has approximately 200,000 clones, 50% to 60% appearing once. As regards this clone: Its target is not known.

The treatment here: oral pan-JAK inhibitor, 5-10 mg twice daily. Study-level findings and limits: In scalp and blood during tofacitinib, many expanded lesional clones persisted.

Specimen: CD4+ T cells sorted from blood, collected at week 4, from a patient treated with tofacitinib. The V and J genes are TRBV27 and TRBJ2-4; 7 bases fit TRBD2. The TCR originated in a human donor with alopecia areata. This CDR3 is CASMGGMENIQYF. CDR3 nucleotide sequence: TGTGCCAGCATGGGGGGGATGGAAAACATTCAGTACTTC.